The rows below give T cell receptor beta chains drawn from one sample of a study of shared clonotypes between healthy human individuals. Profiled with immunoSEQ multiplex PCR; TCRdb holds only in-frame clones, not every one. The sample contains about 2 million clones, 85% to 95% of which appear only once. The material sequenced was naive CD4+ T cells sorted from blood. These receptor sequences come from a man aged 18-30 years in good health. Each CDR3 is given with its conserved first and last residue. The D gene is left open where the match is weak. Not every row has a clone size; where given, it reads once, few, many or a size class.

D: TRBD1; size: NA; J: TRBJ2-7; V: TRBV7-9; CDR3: CASSARTGNYEQYF; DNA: TGTGCCAGCAGTGCGCGGACAGGGAACTACGAGCAGTACTTC
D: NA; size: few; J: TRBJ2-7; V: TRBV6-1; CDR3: CASSEGLASYEQYF; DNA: TGTGCCAGCAGTGAAGGGCTAGCCTCCTACGAGCAGTACTTC
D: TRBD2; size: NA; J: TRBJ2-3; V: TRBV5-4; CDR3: CASSLADSGITDTQYF; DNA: TGTGCCAGCAGCTTGGCGGATAGCGGGATCACAGATACGCAGTATTTT
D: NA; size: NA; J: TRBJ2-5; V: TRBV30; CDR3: CAWSTRGWYEETQYF; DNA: TGTGCCTGGAGTACAAGGGGATGGTACGAAGAGACCCAGTACTTC
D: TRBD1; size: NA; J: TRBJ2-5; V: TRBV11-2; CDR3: CASSTDRGRPETQYF; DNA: TGTGCCAGCAGCACAGACAGGGGGCGCCCAGAGACCCAGTACTTC
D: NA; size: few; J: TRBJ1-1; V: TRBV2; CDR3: CASSEQQNTEAFF; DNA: TGTGCCAGCAGTGAACAACAGAACACTGAAGCTTTCTTT
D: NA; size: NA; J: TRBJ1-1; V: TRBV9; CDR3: CASSQNYNTEAFF; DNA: TGTGCCAGCAGCCAAAATTATAACACTGAAGCTTTCTTT
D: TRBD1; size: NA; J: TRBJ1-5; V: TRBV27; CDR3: CASKQGAGGNQPQHF; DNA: TGTGCCAGCAAGCAGGGGGCCGGTGGCAATCAGCCCCAGCATTTT
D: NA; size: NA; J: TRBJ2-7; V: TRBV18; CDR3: CASSPSTVAYEQYF; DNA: TGTGCCAGCTCACCATCGACGGTAGCCTACGAGCAGTACTTC
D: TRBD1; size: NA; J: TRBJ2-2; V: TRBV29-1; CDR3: CSVGQGASGELFF; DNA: TGCAGCGTTGGGCAGGGGGCTTCTGGGGAGCTGTTTTTT
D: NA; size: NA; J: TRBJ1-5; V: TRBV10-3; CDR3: CAISVGRLNQPQHF; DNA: TGTGCCATCAGTGTCGGTAGGCTAAATCAGCCCCAGCATTTT
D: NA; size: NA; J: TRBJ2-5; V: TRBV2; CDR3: CASSGEAGQGAQYF; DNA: TGTGCCAGCAGTGGAGAGGCAGGGCAGGGTGCCCAGTACTTC
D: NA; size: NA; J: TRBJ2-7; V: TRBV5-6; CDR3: CASSLGQGPREQYF; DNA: TGTGCCAGCAGCTTGGGGCAGGGCCCTCGAGAGCAGTACTTC
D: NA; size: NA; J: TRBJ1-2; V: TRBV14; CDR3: CASSGRQWGYGYTF; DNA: TGTGCCAGCAGCGGCCGACAGTGGGGCTATGGCTACACCTTC
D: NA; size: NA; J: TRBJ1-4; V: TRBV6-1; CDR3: CASKSRSNEKLFF; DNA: TGTGCCAGCAAGTCCAGGTCTAATGAAAAACTGTTTTTT
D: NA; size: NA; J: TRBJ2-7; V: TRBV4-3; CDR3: CASSQDLRVSYEQYF; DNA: TGCGCCAGCAGCCAAGACCTGAGGGTCTCCTACGAGCAGTACTTC
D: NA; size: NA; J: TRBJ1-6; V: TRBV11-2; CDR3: CASSLGGGTPLHF; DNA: TGTGCCAGCAGCTTAGGTGGAGGGACACCCCTCCACTTT
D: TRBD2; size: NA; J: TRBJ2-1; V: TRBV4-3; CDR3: CASSQSPGLAGYNEQFF; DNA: TGCGCCAGCAGCCAGAGCCCGGGACTAGCGGGGTACAATGAGCAGTTCTTC
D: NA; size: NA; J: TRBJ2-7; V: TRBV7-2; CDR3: CASSFLIQGSEQYF; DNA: TGTGCCAGCAGCTTCCTCATTCAGGGGTCCGAGCAGTACTTC
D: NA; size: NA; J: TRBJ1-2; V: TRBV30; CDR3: CAWRSEGSRLNYGYTF; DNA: TGTGCCTGGAGAAGTGAGGGCAGCCGGCTCAACTATGGCTACACCTTC
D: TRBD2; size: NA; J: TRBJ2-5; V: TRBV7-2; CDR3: CASSLGGLAGFTFQETQYF; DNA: TGTGCCAGCAGCTTAGGCGGCCTAGCGGGTTTTACCTTCCAAGAGACCCAGTACTTC
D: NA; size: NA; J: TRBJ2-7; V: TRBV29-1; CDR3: CSVPAAGSGNEQYF; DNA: TGCAGCGTTCCCGCAGCGGGTTCGGGTAACGAGCAGTACTTC
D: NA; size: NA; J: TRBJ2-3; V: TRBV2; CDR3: CASINLASTDTQYF; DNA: TGTGCCAGCATAAACCTAGCGAGCACAGATACGCAGTATTTT
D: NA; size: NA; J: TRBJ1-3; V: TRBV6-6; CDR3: CASEQQGIGNTIYF; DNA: TGTGCCAGCGAGCAACAGGGAATAGGAAACACCATATATTTT
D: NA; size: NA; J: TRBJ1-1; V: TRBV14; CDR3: CASSQDRDFGLKNTEAFF; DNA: TGTGCCAGCAGCCAAGATCGAGATTTTGGACTGAAGAACACTGAAGCTTTCTTT
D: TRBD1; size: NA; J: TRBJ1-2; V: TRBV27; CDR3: CASRPGGSNYGYTF; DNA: TGTGCCAGCAGACCAGGGGGCTCTAACTATGGCTACACCTTC
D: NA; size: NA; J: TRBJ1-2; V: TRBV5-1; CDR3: CASSLGGTNYGYTF; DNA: TGCGCCAGCAGCTTAGGGGGGACCAACTATGGCTACACCTTC
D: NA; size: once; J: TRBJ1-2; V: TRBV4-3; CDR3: CASSQDSTVFGYTF; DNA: TGCGCCAGCAGCCAAGATTCTACGGTCTTCGGCTACACCTTC
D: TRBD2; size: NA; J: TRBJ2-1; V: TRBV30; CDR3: CAWNGGGANEQFF; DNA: TGTGCCTGGAATGGCGGGGGGGCAAATGAGCAGTTCTTC
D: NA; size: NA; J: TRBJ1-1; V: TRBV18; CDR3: CASSAGMNTEAFF; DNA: TGTGCCAGCTCGGCAGGGATGAACACTGAAGCTTTCTTT
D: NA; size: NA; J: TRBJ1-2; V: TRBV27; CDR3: CASSLRLSYTF; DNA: TGTGCCAGCAGTTTACGCCTCAGCTACACCTTC
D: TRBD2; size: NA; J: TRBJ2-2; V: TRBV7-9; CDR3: CASSSLTSGRGPNTGELFF; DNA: TGTGCCAGCAGCTCATTGACTAGCGGGAGGGGTCCGAACACCGGGGAGCTGTTTTTT
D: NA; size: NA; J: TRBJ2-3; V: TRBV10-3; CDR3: CATGYQGITDTQYF; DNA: TGTGCCACCGGCTACCAGGGGATCACAGATACGCAGTATTTT
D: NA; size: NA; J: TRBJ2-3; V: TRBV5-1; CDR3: CASSLVGQSTDTQYF; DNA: TGCGCCAGCAGCTTGGTAGGCCAAAGCACAGATACGCAGTATTTT
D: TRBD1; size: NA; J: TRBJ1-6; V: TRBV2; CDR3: CASSDLGTVNSPLHF; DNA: TGTGCCAGCAGTGATTTAGGGACAGTGAATTCACCCCTCCACTTT
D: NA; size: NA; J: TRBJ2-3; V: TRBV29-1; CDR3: CSVEEGLITDTQYF; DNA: TGCAGCGTTGAAGAGGGACTTATCACAGATACGCAGTATTTT